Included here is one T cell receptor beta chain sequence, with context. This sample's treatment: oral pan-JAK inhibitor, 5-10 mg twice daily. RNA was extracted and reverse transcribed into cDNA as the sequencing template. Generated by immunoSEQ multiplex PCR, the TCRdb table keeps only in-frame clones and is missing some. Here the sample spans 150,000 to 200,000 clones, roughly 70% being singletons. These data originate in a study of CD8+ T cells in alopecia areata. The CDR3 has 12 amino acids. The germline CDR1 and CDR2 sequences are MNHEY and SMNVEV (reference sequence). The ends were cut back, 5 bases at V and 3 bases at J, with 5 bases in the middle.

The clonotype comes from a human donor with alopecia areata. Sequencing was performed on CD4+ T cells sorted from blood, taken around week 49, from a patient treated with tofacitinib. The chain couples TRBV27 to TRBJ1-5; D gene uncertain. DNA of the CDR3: TGTGCCAGCAGTCAATACAATCAGCCCCAGCATTTT. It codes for CASSQYNQPQHF.